The clone carrying this TCR beta chain was observed many times. Its target is unknown. The data belong to a study of molecular identifiers for immune sequencing clone quantification. With RNA at 10%, 30% or 50%, naive CD8 libraries came from roughly 20,000 to 1,000,000 sorted cells. Naive CD8 T cells were sorted, and the gate applied was CD8+CD4-CCR7+CD45RA+. CDR3 length equals 14 residues. The V end was cut by 3 bases, the J end by 4 bases, with 12 bases between. The germline V gene has CDR1 MGHRA and CDR2 YSYEKL. TCRdb called the PCR reads again in MiXCR, with one record for every CDR3 protein. The table includes about half a million distinct CDR3 sequences, about a fifth detected once. Study observations and caveats: In naive cells, clones above 20 RNA copies held under 1% of molecules, whereas in effector cells they held over 99%.

The V and J genes are TRBV4-1 and TRBJ1-2, with D perhaps matching TRBD1 (5 bases). The sample was naive CD8+ T cells from blood, with Jurkat cell RNA spiked in. Subset reported: FACS-sorted CD8+CD4-CCR7+CD45RA+ naive T cells. The sequence was obtained from a human donor in good health. Some libraries in this study had Jurkat cell RNA spiked in. CDR3 sequence (DNA): TGCGCCAGCAGCCAGGGAAGGGACCTCTATGGCTACACCTTC. Translated, it gives CASSQGRDLYGYTF.